This TCR beta chain derives from a study of cytomegalovirus exposure and HLA in healthy donors. Primers: 60 Vbeta forward and 13 Jbeta reverse. Sequencing was performed with immunoSEQ multiplex PCR; in TCRdb, only in-frame clones are kept and a portion is missing. Of about 190,000 clones detected, about four fifths appear once; the ten largest clones hold more than 1.5%. The donors (healthy individuals) were bone marrow donors. On this clone itself: A read error may account for a junction end that differs from germline.

This CDR3 contains 12 residues. The germline gives CDR1 MNHEY, CDR2 SMNVEV (reference sequence). The sample taken for sequencing was PBMCs. The rearrangement joins TRBV27 to TRBJ2-1; D remains unclear. The TCR was taken from a woman aged 45-60 years in good health and CMV-seronegative. CDR3 sequence reads: CASSLRPNERFF. The CDR3 nucleotides read TGTGCCAGCAGTTTACGGCCCAATGAGCGGTTCTTC.